This entry is about one T cell receptor (beta chain). Seattle enrolled patients during active infection and tracked them longitudinally. These data belong to a study of blood T cell repertoires in COVID-19. Study overall: From the United States, Italy and Spain came samples of acute and convalescent COVID-19. Sources were T cells, B-cell-depleted T cells, or PBMCs; the material itself was cDNA or gDNA.

Authors' analysis steps: The authors estimated nucleated cell counts from reference gene primer amplification. The protocol was immunoSEQ multiplex PCR, while the TCRdb copy is restricted to in-frame clones and leaves out a portion. From that table come the V and J calls and clone size; the DNA was used to work out D and trimming. The sample includes around 310,000 clones, around 90% seen only once; the top ten take roughly 6.8%. The TCR originated in a young woman with COVID-19, enrolled during active disease. Sequencing was carried out using peripheral blood.

CDR3 in amino acids: CASSLTLDRGPGELFF. As DNA, the CDR3 is TGTGCCAGCAGCTTAACGCTCGACAGGGGGCCCGGGGAGCTGTTTTTT. This rearrangement joins TRBV7-3 to TRBJ2-2; 10 positions agree with TRBD1. CDR1 is SGHTA, CDR2 FQGTGA, per germline. The CDR3 has 16 amino acids. Trimming took 0 bases from V and 6 from J; bases not matched to a gene: 4.